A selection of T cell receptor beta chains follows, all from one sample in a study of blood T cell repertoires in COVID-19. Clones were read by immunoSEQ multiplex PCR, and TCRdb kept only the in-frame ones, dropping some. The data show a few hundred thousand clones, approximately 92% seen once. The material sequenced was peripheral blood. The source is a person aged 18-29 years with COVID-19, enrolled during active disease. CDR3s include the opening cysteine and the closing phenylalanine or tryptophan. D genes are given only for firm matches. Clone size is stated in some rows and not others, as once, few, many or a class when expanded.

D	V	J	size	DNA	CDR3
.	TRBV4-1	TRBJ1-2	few	TGCGCCAGCAGCCAAGAAGAGACAGCCTATGGCTACACCTTC	CASSQEETAYGYTF
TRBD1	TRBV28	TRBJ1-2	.	TGTGCCAGCAGCCATGGGGACAGGGGCCCTGGCTACACCTTC	CASSHGDRGPGYTF
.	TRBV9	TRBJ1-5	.	TGTGCCAGCAGTAGACGGGGGAATCAGCCCCAGCATTTT	CASSRRGNQPQHF
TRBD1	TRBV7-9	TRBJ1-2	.	TGTGCCAGCACAACAGGGGGGCTGTATGGCTACACCTTC	CASTTGGLYGYTF
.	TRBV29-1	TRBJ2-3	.	TGCAGCGTTTGGGCAGCTCCAGGAGATACGCAGTATTTT	CSVWAAPGDTQYF
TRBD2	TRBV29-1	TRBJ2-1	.	TGCAGCGTTGCTACGGGAGGGAACTACAATGAGCAGTTCTTC	CSVATGGNYNEQFF
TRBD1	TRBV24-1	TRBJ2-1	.	TGTGCCACCAGTGCCCCCGAGGGACAGGGGTGGAATGAGCAGTTCTTC	CATSAPEGQGWNEQFF
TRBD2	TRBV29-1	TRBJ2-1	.	TGCAGCGTTCTGGGGCTGGGGGGGACTAGCGGGAGGGCTAGCTCCTACAATGAGCAGTTCTTC	CSVLGLGGTSGRASSYNEQFF
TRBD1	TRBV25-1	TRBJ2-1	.	TGTGCCAGCAGTGAATCGGGACAGGGGGTAAATGAGCAGTTCTTC	CASSESGQGVNEQFF
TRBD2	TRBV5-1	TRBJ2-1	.	TGCGCCAGCAGCCGAGGACTAGCGGGACCTGAGCAGTTCTTC	CASSRGLAGPEQFF
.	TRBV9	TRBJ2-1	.	TGTGCCAGCAGCGTAGGTGGGAGTGGAGATGAGCAGTTCTTC	CASSVGGSGDEQFF
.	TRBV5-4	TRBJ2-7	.	TGTGCCAGCAGACAGGACCTAGGGGGCTACGAGCAGTACTTC	CASRQDLGGYEQYF
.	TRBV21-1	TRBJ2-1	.	TGTGCCAGCAGCAAGCCGGGACTAGCGGGAGGTTGCAATGAGCAGTTCTTC	CASSKPGLAGGCNEQFF
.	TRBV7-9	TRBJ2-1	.	TGTGCCAGCAGCTTTACCACATACAATGAGCAGTTCTTC	CASSFTTYNEQFF
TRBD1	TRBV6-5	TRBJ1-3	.	TGTGCCAGCAGACCGGACAGGTCTTCTGGAAACACCATATATTTT	CASRPDRSSGNTIYF
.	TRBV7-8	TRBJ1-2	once	TGTGCCAGCAGCTTACAGGGAGGCTATGGCTACACCTTC	CASSLQGGYGYTF
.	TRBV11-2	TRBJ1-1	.	TGTGCCAGCAGCTTATTCAGGGGTCGTGTGAACACTGAAGCTTTCTTT	CASSLFRGRVNTEAFF
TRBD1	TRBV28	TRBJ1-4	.	TGTGCCAGCAAGAGGGGACAGGGTATTAAAAAACTGTTTTTT	CASKRGQGIKKLFF
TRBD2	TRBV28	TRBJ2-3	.	TGTGCCAGCAGTACCCCTGGGCTAGCGGATCACACAGATACGCAGTATTTT	CASSTPGLADHTDTQYF
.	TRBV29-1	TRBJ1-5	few	TGCAGCGTTGAATTCGGTGCCAATCAGCCCCAGCATTTT	CSVEFGANQPQHF
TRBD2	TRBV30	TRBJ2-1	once	TGTGCCTGGAGCGGGGGAGCGGGAGTCCACAATGAGCAGTTCTTC	CAWSGGAGVHNEQFF
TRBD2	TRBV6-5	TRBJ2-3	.	TGTGCCAGCAGTTACTCGTGGCTAGCGGGCACAGATACGCAGTATTTT	CASSYSWLAGTDTQYF
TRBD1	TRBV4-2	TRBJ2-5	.	TGTGCCAGCAGCCAAGAGGGGACCCCCGGGACAGGGGAGACCCAGTACTTC	CASSQEGTPGTGETQYF